This T cell receptor (beta chain) was documented in a study of blood T cells in healthy people across ages. The CDR3 extends over 15 amino acids. Trimming took 3 bases from V and 7 from J; bases not matched to a gene: 10. Germline values: CDR1 SEHNR, CDR2 FQNEAQ (reference sequence). This clonotype came up a few times. Together with a sample-barcoded 5' primer, a J-beta primer mix was included in a second PCR lasting about 7 to 11 cycles. Each cDNA was tagged by a template-switch adaptor containing 12 random nucleotides. TCRdb ran MiXCR on the 5' RACE reads and lists one entry per CDR3 protein. The top ten hold roughly 9% of the sample, which has some 760,000 distinct CDR3 sequences, roughly 25% seen once. Every sample yielded at least 7 million isolated PBMCs. These data were likewise used in another study, on T cells of mothers and their children. That study adds: Three healthy Caucasian mothers gave samples, and so did their six children.

The source is a boy aged 5-17 years in good health. The chain links TRBV7-9 to TRBJ2-7; TRBD1 aligns across 9 bases. What was sequenced was blood. CDR3 bases: TGTGCCAGCAGCTTCCCCGGACAGGGGAGGAGGGAGCAGTACTTC. It translates to CASSFPGQGRREQYF.